This TCR beta chain emerged from a study of blood T cell repertoires in COVID-19. Whole-study context: COVID-19 samples, acute and convalescent, were from the United States, Italy and Spain. From T cells, B-cell-depleted T cells, or PBMCs came the material, which was cDNA or gDNA.

Trimming shortened V by 1 base and J by 7 bases, and 7 bases separated the two germline ends. Germline CDR1 reads KGHSH; CDR2 reads LQKENI. The CDR3 is made up of 12 amino acids. In the source study's methods: Amplified reference gene primers provided the basis for estimating nucleated cell counts. Using immunoSEQ multiplex PCR, the repertoire was profiled, and TCRdb retains in-frame clones only, with some absent. The V and J calls and the clone size are those of that table, but D and trimming were determined from the DNA. The sample lists 200,000 to 300,000 clones; 75% to 90% were seen once. This TCR derives from a human donor in a cohort sampled during active COVID-19. The rearrangement joins TRBV18 to TRBJ1-1; D gene uncertain. The sample taken for sequencing was peripheral blood. In nucleotides, the CDR3 is TGTGCCAGCTCACCACGTCAGTATGAAGCTTTCTTT. It specifies CASSPRQYEAFF.